This T cell receptor beta chain was recovered during a study of cytomegalovirus exposure and HLA in healthy donors. In regard to this clone: Its antigen is still unknown.

Only in-frame clones appear in the TCRdb table, and some are missing; sequencing was by immunoSEQ multiplex PCR. The sample has 50,000 to 65,000 clones; almost 97% are singletons. Findings and caveats of the study: Many donors shared some public TCRs, even though most TCR sequences were rare. Overall, roughly 150 TCR beta chains were annotated as cytomegalovirus-associated.

The germline V gene encodes CDR1 MNHNY and CDR2 SVGAGI (reference sequence). The trim removed 8 bases at V and 5 bases at J, leaving 9 bases unmatched. CDR3 size: 14 residues. The chain couples TRBV6-6 to TRBJ2-5, with 9 bases identical to TRBD2. What was sequenced was PBMCs. The source is a woman younger than 30 in good health and CMV-seronegative. The CDR3 here is CASWAGGLLETQYF. The DNA for the CDR3 is TGTGCCAGCTGGGCGGGGGGGCTGTTGGAGACCCAGTACTTC.